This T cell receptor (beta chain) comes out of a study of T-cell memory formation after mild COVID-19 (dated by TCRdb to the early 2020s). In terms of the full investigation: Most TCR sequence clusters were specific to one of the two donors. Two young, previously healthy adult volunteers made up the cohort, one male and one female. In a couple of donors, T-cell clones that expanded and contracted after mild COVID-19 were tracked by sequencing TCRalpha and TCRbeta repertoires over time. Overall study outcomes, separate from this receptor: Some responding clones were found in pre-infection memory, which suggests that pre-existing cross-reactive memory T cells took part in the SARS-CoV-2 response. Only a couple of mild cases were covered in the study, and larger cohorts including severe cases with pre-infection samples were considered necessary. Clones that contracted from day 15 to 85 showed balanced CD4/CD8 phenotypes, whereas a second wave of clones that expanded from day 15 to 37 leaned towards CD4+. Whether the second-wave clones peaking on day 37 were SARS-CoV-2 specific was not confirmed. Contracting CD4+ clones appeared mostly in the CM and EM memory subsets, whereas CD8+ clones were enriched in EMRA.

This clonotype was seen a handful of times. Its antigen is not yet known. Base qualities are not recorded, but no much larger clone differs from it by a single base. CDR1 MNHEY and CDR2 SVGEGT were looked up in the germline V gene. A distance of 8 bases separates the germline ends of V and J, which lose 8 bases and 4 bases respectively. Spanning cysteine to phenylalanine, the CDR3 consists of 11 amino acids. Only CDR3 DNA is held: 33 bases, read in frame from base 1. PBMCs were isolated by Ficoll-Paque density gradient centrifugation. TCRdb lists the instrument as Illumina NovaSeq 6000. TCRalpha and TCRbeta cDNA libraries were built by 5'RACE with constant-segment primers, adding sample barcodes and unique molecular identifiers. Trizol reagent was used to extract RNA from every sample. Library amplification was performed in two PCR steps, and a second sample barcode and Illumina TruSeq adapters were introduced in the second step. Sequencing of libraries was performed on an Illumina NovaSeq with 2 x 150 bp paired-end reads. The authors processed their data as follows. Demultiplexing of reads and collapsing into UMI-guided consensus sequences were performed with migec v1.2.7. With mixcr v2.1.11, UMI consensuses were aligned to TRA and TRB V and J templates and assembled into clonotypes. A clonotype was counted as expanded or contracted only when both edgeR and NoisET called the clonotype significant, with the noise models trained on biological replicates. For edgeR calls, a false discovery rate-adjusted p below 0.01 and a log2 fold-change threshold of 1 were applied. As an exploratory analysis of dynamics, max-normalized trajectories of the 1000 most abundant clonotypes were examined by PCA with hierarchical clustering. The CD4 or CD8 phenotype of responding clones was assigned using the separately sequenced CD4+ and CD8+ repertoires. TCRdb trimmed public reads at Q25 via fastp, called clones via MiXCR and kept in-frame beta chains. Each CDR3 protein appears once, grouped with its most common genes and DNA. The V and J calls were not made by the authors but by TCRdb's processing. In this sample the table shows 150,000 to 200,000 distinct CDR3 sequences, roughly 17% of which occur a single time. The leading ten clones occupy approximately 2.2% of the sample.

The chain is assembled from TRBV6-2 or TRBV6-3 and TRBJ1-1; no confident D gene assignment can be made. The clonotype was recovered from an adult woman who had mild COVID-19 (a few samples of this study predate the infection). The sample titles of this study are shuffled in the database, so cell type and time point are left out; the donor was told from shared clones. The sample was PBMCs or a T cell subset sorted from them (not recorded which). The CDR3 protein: CASRRGTEAFF. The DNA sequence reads TGTGCCAGCCGGCGGGGCACTGAAGCTTTCTTT.